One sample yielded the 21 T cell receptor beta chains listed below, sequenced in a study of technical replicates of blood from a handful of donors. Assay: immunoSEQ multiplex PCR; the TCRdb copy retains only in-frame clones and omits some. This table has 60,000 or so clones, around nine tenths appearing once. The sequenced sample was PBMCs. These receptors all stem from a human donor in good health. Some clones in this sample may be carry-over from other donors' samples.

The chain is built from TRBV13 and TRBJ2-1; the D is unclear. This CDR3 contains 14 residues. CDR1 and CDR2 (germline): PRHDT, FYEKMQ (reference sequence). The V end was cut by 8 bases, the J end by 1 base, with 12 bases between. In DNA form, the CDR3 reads TGTGCCAGCGGTGGCAGACATTCCTACAATGAGCAGTTCTTC. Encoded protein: CASGGRHSYNEQFF.

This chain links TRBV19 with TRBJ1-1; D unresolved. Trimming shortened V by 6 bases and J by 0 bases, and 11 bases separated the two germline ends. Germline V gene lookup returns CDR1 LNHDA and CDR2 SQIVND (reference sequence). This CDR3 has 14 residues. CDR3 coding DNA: TGTGCCAGTAGCGATGGGCAGGTGAACACTGAAGCTTTCTTT. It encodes CASSDGQVNTEAFF.

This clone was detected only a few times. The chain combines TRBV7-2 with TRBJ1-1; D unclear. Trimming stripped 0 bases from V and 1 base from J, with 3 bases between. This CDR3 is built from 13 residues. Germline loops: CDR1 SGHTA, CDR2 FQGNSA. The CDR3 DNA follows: TGTGCCAGCAGCTTAGCCAGGAACACTGAAGCTTTCTTT. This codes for CASSLARNTEAFF.

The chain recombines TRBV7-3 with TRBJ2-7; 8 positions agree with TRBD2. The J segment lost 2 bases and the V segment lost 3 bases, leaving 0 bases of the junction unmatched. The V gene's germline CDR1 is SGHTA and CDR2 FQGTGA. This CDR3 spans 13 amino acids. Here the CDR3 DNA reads TGTGCCAGCAGCTTGGGACTAGCCTACGAGCAGTACTTC. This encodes CASSLGLAYEQYF.

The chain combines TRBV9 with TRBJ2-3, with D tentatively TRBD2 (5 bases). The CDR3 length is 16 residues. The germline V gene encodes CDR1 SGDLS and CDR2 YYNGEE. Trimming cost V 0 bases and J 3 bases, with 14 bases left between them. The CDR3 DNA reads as TGTGCCAGCAGCGTAGGTCGGGGATTGGAAACAGATACGCAGTATTTT. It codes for CASSVGRGLETDTQYF.

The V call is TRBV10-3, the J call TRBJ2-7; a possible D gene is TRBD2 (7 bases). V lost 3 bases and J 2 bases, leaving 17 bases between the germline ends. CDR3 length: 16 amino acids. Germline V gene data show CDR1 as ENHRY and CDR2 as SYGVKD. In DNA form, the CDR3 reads TGTGCCATCAGTGACCCGGCGGGGGCGCCTCCCTACGAGCAGTACTTC. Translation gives CAISDPAGAPPYEQYF.

CDR3 nucleotide sequence: TGTGCCAGCAGCAGGGCCGACACCGGGGAGCTGTTTTTT. Translating it yields CASSRADTGELFF. V usage is TRBV6-1 and J usage is TRBJ2-2; weak D call: TRBD1 (5 bases). The CDR3 runs to 13 residues. Trimming cost V 6 bases and J 3 bases, with 8 bases left between them. Germline-derived CDR1 and CDR2 are MNHNS and SASEGT.

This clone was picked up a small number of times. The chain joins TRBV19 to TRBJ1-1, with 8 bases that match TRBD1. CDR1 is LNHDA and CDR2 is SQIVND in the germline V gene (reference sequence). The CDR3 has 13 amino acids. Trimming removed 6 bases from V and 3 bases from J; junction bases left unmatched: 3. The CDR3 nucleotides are TGTGCCAGTAGAGGACAGGGTTACACTGAAGCTTTCTTT. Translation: CASRGQGYTEAFF. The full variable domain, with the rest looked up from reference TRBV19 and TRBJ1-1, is DGGITQSPKYLFRKEGQNVTLSCEQNLNHDAMYWYRQDPGQGLRLIYYSQIVNDFQKGDIAEGYSVSREKKESFPLTVTSAQKNPTAFYLCASRGQGYTEAFFGQGTRLTVV.

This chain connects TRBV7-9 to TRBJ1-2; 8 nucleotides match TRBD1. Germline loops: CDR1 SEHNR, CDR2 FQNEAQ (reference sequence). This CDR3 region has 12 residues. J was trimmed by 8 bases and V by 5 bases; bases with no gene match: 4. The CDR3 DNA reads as TGTGCCAGCAGCCGGGACAGGATCGGCTACACCTTC. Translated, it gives CASSRDRIGYTF.

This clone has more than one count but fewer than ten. In DNA, the CDR3 is TGTGCCAGCAGCCCTCAACCGGGACAGGCCACTGAAGCTTTCTTT. This translates into CASSPQPGQATEAFF. The chain joins TRBV9 to TRBJ1-1; 8 nucleotides match TRBD1. CDR1 is SGDLS and CDR2 is YYNGEE in the germline V gene. The CDR3 runs to 15 residues. J was trimmed by 4 bases and V by 4 bases; bases with no gene match: 9.

The CDR3 DNA sequence: TGTGCCAGCAGCCTGGGACTAGCGGGTCAAGAGACCCAGTACTTC. Residues: CASSLGLAGQETQYF. The chain recombines TRBV5-4 with TRBJ2-5; TRBD2 aligns across 12 bases. V shed 4 bases, J shed 2 bases, and the junction held 3 bases outside the gene matches. Per the germline V gene, CDR1 is SGHNT and CDR2 is YYREEE (reference sequence). This CDR3 contains 15 residues.

The CDR3 here is CASSIYGGGRTDTQYF. CDR3 bases: TGTGCCAGCAGCATCTACGGCGGGGGGCGGACAGATACGCAGTATTTT. The chain recombines TRBV7-3 with TRBJ2-3; 8 bases agree with TRBD2. CDR3 length equals 16 residues. Germline trimming cut 5 bases from V and 3 bases from J; bases unmatched to any gene: 10. Germline V gene data show CDR1 as SGHTA and CDR2 as FQGTGA.

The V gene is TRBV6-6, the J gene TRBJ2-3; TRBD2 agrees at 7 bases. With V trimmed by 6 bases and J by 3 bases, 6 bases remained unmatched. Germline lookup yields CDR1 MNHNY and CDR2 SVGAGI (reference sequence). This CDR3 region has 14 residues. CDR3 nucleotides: TGTGCCAGCAGAGGCGGGAGCGGAACAGATACGCAGTATTTT. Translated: CASRGGSGTDTQYF.

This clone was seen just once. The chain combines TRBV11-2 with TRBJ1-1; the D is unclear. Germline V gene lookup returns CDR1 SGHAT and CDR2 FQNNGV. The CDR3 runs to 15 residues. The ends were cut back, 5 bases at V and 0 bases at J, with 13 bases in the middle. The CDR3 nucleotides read TGTGCCAGCAGCGGAGGCGAGTCAATGAACACTGAAGCTTTCTTT. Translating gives CASSGGESMNTEAFF.

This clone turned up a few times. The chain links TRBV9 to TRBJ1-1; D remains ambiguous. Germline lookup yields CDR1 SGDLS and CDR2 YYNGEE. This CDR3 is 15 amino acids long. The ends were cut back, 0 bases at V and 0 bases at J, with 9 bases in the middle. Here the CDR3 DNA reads TGTGCCAGCAGCGTAGCAGGTAACATGAACACTGAAGCTTTCTTT. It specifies CASSVAGNMNTEAFF.

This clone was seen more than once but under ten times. The CDR3 loop is CASSGLAGVGGELFF. DNA of the CDR3: TGTGCCAGCAGCGGACTAGCGGGAGTAGGAGGGGAGCTGTTTTTT. The V gene is TRBV11-2, the J gene TRBJ2-2; 13 nucleotides line up with TRBD2. The CDR3 is made up of 15 amino acids. V gave up 5 bases and J gave up 8 bases; unmatched junction bases: 5. Germline values: CDR1 SGHAT, CDR2 FQNNGV.

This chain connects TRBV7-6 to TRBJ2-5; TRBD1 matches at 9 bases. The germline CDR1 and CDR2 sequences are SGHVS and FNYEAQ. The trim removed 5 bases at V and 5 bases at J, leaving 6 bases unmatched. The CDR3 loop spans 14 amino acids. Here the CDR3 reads CASSPQGAGETQYF. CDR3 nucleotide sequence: TGTGCCAGCAGCCCACAGGGGGCGGGGGAGACCCAGTACTTC.

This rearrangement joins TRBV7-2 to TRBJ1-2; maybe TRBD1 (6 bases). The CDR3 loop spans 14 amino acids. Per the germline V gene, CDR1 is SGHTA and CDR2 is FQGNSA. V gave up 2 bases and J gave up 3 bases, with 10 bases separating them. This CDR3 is CASSLLQGYYGYTF. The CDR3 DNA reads TGTGCCAGCAGCTTATTACAGGGTTACTATGGCTACACCTTC.

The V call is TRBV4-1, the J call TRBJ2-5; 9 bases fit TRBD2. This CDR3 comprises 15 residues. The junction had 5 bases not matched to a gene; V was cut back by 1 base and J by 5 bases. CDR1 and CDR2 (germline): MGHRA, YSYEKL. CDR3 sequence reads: CASSQGAGGPETQYF. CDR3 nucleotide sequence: TGCGCCAGCAGCCAAGGTGCGGGGGGGCCGGAGACCCAGTACTTC.

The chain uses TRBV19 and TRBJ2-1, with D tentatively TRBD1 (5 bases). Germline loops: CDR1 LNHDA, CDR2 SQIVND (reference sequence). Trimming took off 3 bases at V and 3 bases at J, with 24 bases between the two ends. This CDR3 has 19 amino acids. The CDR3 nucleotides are TGTGCCAGTAGTATCGGTCTACAGGCCACGGGCACCCGCTACAATGAGCAGTTCTTC. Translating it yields CASSIGLQATGTRYNEQFF.

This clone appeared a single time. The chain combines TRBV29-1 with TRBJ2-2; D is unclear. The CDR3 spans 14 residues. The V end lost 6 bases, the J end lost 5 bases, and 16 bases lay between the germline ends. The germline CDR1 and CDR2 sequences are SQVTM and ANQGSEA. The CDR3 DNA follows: TGCAGCGTCGTTGAGCAGCTAGGTACCGGGGAGCTGTTTTTT. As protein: CSVVEQLGTGELFF.